A selection of T cell receptor beta chains follows, all from one sample in a study of cytomegalovirus exposure and HLA in healthy donors. Produced via immunoSEQ multiplex PCR; TCRdb's table is partial and in-frame only. The data contain 150,000 to 200,000 clones, roughly 80% of them singletons. Sample: PBMCs. Receptors originate from a girl under 18 in good health and CMV-seropositive. CDR3s include the opening cysteine and the closing phenylalanine or tryptophan. A D gene is named only where the DNA matches it firmly. Rows give clone size only sometimes, using once, few, many, or a class for an expanded clone.

TRBD1	TRBV5-1	-	TRBJ1-5	CASSLGQGDQPQHF	TGCGCCAGCAGCTTGGGACAGGGGGATCAGCCCCAGCATTTT
-	TRBV19	-	TRBJ2-2	CASSIRGTLTGELFF	TGTGCCAGTAGTATCAGAGGGACTCTCACCGGGGAGCTGTTTTTT
TRBD1	TRBV4-3	few	TRBJ2-3	CASSQGQGHYPGYTQYF	TGCGCCAGCAGCCAGGGACAGGGGCACTACCCGGGTTATACGCAGTATTTT
TRBD2	TRBV4-3	few	TRBJ2-1	CASSSQTSGNNNEQFF	TGCGCCAGCAGCTCACAAACTAGCGGGAATAACAATGAGCAGTTCTTC
TRBD1	TRBV19	once	TRBJ1-2	CASSINRDRSYGYTF	TGTGCCAGTAGTATAAACCGGGACAGAAGCTATGGCTACACCTTC
-	TRBV10-2	medium-sized	TRBJ1-1	CASSTSGTEAFF	TGCGCCAGCAGTACCTCCGGGACAGAAGCTTTCTTT
-	TRBV5-1	-	TRBJ1-3	CASSLGQEYSGNTIYF	TGCGCCAGCAGCTTGGGACAGGAATACTCTGGAAACACCATATATTTT
-	TRBV5-4	-	TRBJ1-6	CASRTWGRNDSPLHF	TGTGCCAGCAGGACGTGGGGGAGGAACGATTCACCCCTCCACTTT
-	TRBV27	once	TRBJ2-3	CASSLYGSLGTDTQYF	TGTGCCAGCAGTTTATACGGGAGCCTAGGCACAGATACGCAGTATTTT
TRBD1	TRBV6-5	-	TRBJ1-1	CASSWGQGAKTEAFF	TGTGCCAGCAGTTGGGGCCAGGGGGCCAAGACTGAAGCTTTCTTT
-	TRBV10-1	-	TRBJ1-3	CASFVQVVSGNTIYF	TGCGCCAGCTTTGTACAGGTCGTCTCTGGAAACACCATATATTTT
-	TRBV6-5	few	TRBJ2-7	CASSYSGARLNYEQYF	TGTGCCAGCAGTTACTCGGGCGCTCGGCTAAACTACGAGCAGTACTTC
TRBD1	TRBV6-1	-	TRBJ1-3	CASSAVTGGSGNTIYF	TGTGCCAGCAGTGCTGTTACAGGGGGCTCTGGAAACACCATATATTTT
TRBD2	TRBV11-2	-	TRBJ2-1	CASSLVSRTSGISHNEQFF	TGTGCCAGCAGCTTAGTCTCTAGGACTAGCGGGATCAGTCACAATGAGCAGTTCTTC
-	TRBV28	-	TRBJ2-7	CASRPDSVIHEQYF	TGTGCCAGCAGACCGGACAGTGTCATCCACGAGCAGTACTTC
-	TRBV10-3	-	TRBJ1-1	CAISESHYMNTEAFF	TGTGCCATCAGTGAGTCACACTACATGAACACTGAAGCTTTCTTT
-	TRBV2	-	TRBJ2-7	CASLRAIHPLGRISYEQYF	TGTGCCAGCCTCCGAGCAATCCACCCCTTGGGCAGGATCTCCTACGAGCAGTACTTC
-	TRBV5-1	-	TRBJ2-3	CASSLEQGSTDTQYF	TGCGCCAGCAGCTTGGAACAGGGTAGCACAGATACGCAGTATTTT
-	TRBV5-4	-	TRBJ1-2	CASTAGPDPYGYTF	TGTGCCAGCACCGCGGGTCCAGACCCCTATGGCTACACCTTC
TRBD2	TRBV11-1	-	TRBJ2-1	CASSLLILAGDNEQFF	TGTGCCAGCAGCCTCCTTATACTAGCGGGAGACAATGAGCAGTTCTTC
TRBD1	TRBV12-5	few	TRBJ2-5	CASGFNRRDRRPQETQYF	TGTGCTAGTGGTTTCAACCGGCGGGACAGGAGGCCCCAAGAGACCCAGTACTTC
TRBD1	TRBV11-3	-	TRBJ1-1	CASSYRGPNTEAFF	TGTGCCAGCAGCTACAGGGGGCCGAACACTGAAGCTTTCTTT
TRBD2	TRBV6-4	-	TRBJ2-1	CASRERLAGHNEQFF	TGTGCCAGCAGAGAACGGCTAGCGGGACACAATGAGCAGTTCTTC